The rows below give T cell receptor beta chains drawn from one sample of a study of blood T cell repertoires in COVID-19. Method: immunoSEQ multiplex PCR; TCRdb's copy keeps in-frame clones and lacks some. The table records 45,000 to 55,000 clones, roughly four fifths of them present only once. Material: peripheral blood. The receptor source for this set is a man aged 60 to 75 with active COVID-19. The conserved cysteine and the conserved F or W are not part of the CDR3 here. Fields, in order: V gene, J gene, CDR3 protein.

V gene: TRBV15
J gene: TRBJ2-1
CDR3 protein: ATSQDRGRLSYNEQF

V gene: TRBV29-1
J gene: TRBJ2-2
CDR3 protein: SVPVAGELF

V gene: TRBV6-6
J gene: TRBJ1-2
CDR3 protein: ASSRMTGIANYGYT

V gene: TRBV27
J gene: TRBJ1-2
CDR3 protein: ASSLYRTANGYT

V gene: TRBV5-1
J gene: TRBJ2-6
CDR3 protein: ASSLEFLAGVSGANVLT

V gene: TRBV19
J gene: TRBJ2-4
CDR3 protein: ASGPSGAHLAKNIQY

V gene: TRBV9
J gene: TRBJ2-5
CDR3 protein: ASSTNVGVETQY

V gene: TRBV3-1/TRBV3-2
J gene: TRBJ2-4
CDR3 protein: ASSQVSGGGPKNIQY

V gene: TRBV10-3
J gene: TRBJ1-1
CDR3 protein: AITRTQNTEAF

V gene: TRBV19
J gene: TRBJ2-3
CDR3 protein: ASSPLGQGRFTDTQY

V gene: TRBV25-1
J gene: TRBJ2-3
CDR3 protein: ASSGGQGGVTDTQY

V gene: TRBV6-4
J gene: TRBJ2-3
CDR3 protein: ASSAGGHTDTQY

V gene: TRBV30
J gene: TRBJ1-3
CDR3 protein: AWSSGQGEYTIY

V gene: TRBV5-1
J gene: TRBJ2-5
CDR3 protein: ASSSGPGGQETQY

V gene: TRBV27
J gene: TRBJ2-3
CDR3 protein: ASSLSTSGTTDTQY

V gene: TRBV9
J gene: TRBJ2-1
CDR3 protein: ASSVAGGADEQF

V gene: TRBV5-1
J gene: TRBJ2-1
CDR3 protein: ASSLDSNEQF

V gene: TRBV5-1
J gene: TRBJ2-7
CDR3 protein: ASSLDHRGEQY

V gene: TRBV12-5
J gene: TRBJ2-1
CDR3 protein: ASATSDSYNEQF

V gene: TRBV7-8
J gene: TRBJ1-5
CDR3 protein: ASSGPGTANSNQPQH

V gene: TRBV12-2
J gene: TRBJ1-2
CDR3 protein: ASRLDTALYGYT

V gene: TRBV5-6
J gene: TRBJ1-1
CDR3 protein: ASSLFAEAF

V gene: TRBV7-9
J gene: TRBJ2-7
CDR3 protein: ASSSPTGYEQY

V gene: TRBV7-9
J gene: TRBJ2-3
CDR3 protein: ASSSPPWTGDTDTQY

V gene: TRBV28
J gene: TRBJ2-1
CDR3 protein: ASSLRGYSYNEQF

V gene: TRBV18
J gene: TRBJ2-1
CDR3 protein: ASSLQGLNEQF